This entry lists 23 T cell receptor beta chains sequenced from one sample in a study of T cell clonality in common variable immunodeficiency. The table came from immunoSEQ multiplex PCR; TCRdb's copy has only in-frame clones and leaves some out. The sample contains 45,000 to 55,000 clones, none of them singletons. Sequencing was carried out using peripheral blood mononuclear cells. These receptors originate from a person between 18 and 75 years old in good health.

This clone has a count of ten or more. Coverage ceases 3 residues before the CDR3 finishes, and the germline J gene fills in the end. The J gene is TRBJ1-5, the V gene TRBV7-9, with 7 bases identical to TRBD1. The CDR3 covers 14 residues. Germline trimming cut 6 bases from V and 6 bases from J; bases unmatched to any gene: 8. Germline V gene data show CDR1 as SEHNR and CDR2 as FQNEAQ (reference sequence). The DNA read from the CDR3 is TGTGCCAGCAGTCTCGGACAGGTCATTCAGCCC. Protein sequence: CASSLGQVIQP. Given in full, the CDR3 is CASSLGQVIQPQHF.

This clone was picked up many times. The CDR3 extends 3 residues past the end of the read, so its final part is completed from the germline J gene. The chain is built from TRBV7-9 and TRBJ2-1; D is uncertain. The CDR3 covers 14 residues. The germline V gene has CDR1 SEHNR and CDR2 FQNEAQ (reference sequence). Trimming left V 3 bases short and J 8 bases short, with 14 bases between. The CDR3 sequence is CASSFYQEGYEQFF. CDR3 DNA (partial): TGTGCCAGCAGCTTTTACCAGGAAGGTTATGAG.

This clone appeared many times. The read terminates 3 residues ahead of where the CDR3 ends, so the germline J gene completes it. This chain uses TRBV2 with TRBJ2-3; no clear D. CDR1 is SNHLY, CDR2 FYNNEI, per germline. This CDR3 is built from 15 residues. Trimming left V 9 bases short and J 0 bases short, with 16 bases between. The CDR3 loop is CASKRTRTSTDTQYF. The DNA read from the CDR3 is TGTGCCAGTAAGCGTACGCGAACTAGCACAGATACG.

This clone was counted ten times or more. The sequenced fragment ends 3 residues before the CDR3 boundary, so the rest is inferred from the germline J gene. The chain recombines TRBV19 with TRBJ1-6, with no clear D. V was clipped by 5 bases and J by 8 bases, with 16 bases between them. The CDR3 extends over 15 amino acids. The germline gives CDR1 LNHDA, CDR2 SQIVND (reference sequence). This chain's CDR3 is CASSPDEGLYSPLHF. CDR3 DNA (partial): TGTGCCAGTAGTCCTGACGAGGGTCTCTATTCACCC.

There are many counts of this clone. The sequence runs out 3 residues before the end of the CDR3; the remainder is reconstructed from the germline J gene. The chain combines TRBV2 with TRBJ1-2; tentatively, D is TRBD1 (5 bases). V lost 4 bases, J lost 2 bases, and 8 bases lay in between. This CDR3 is built from 13 residues. CDR1 is SNHLY and CDR2 is FYNNEI in the germline V gene. CDR3 region: CASSGQMNYGYTF. The covered CDR3 bases are TGTGCCAGCAGTGGACAGATGAACTATGGC.

This clone was recorded a few times. Coverage ceases 3 residues before the CDR3 finishes, and the germline J gene fills in the end. Other DNA sequences in the same sample also yield this CDR3. The J gene is TRBJ1-4, the V gene TRBV7-9, with TRBD1 as a possible D gene (6 bases). The V gene lost 6 bases and the J gene lost 10 bases, with 21 bases spanning the gap. From germline, CDR1 is SEHNR and CDR2 FQNEAQ (reference sequence). This CDR3 has 15 residues. The CDR3 here is CASRPGRTGRGKLFF. Partial CDR3 DNA: TGTGCCAGCAGACCAGGGCGAACAGGGAGGGGAAAA.

This clone was counted ten times or more. The read gets to within 3 residues of the CDR3 end, and the germline J gene fills in the rest. The rearrangement links TRBV5-4 to TRBJ2-2; no clear D gene. The CDR3 contains 13 residues. CDR1 is SGHNT, CDR2 YYREEE, per germline (reference sequence). With 0 bases removed from V and 5 bases from J, the gap between germline ends came to 5 bases. The CDR3 DNA, read in part, is TGTGCCAGCAGCTTGGACATAACCGGGGAG. It yields the protein CASSLDITGE. In full, the CDR3 reads CASSLDITGELFF. Full variable domain (remainder filled in from reference TRBV5-4 and TRBJ2-2): ETGVTQSPTHLIKTRGQQVTLRCSSQSGHNTVSWYQQALGQGPQFIFQYYREEENGRGNFPPRFSGLQFPNYSSELNVNALELDDSALYLCASSLDITGELFFGEGSRLTVL.

This clone came up many times. The DNA ends 3 residues before the CDR3 does, and the rest of the CDR3 is filled in from the germline J gene. This chain links TRBV7-2 with TRBJ2-7, with D maybe TRBD1 (5 bases). The V gene's germline CDR1 is SGHTA and CDR2 FQGNSA. The CDR3 runs 15 residues. Trimming took off 5 bases at V and 0 bases at J, with 14 bases between the two ends. CDR3 bases read: TGTGCCAGCAGCGCACAGGCGAGCTCCTCCTACGAG. This encodes CASSAQASSSYE. The complete CDR3 reads CASSAQASSSYEQYF.

This clone has a count of ten or more. The CDR3 end is not reached by the read, which stops 3 residues before it; the germline J gene fills it in. V and J are TRBV6-4 and TRBJ1-5, with D perhaps matching TRBD1 (5 bases). The germline V gene encodes CDR1 MRHNA and CDR2 SNTAGT. The CDR3 sequence is 15 residues long. Trimming stripped 10 bases from V and 3 bases from J, with 19 bases between. The DNA read from the CDR3 is TGTGCCACCGCTCAGGGAATCGGGCTCAATCAGCCC. Protein sequence: CATAQGIGLNQP. The whole CDR3 sequence reads CATAQGIGLNQPQHF.

This clone has a count of ten or more. Read sequence stops 3 residues before the CDR3 end, and the germline J gene provides the missing end. The genes are TRBV13 and TRBJ1-1; D remains unclear. The germline V gene has CDR1 PRHDT and CDR2 FYEKMQ (reference sequence). V lost 0 bases and J lost 0, with 8 bases in between. This CDR3 is built from 15 residues. The part of the CDR3 DNA that was read is TGTGCCAGCAGCTTAGGCCAGGCCTTGAACACTGAA. It is translated as CASSLGQALNTE. The full CDR3 sequence reads CASSLGQALNTEAFF.

This clone has a handful of counts. The read terminates 3 residues ahead of where the CDR3 ends, so the germline J gene completes it. This chain links TRBV5-1 with TRBJ2-7; TRBD1 matches at 8 bases. The germline V gene encodes CDR1 SGHRS and CDR2 YFSETQ. After removal of 3 bases from V and 2 bases from J, the junction contained 7 bases not matched to a gene. The CDR3 is 15 amino acids. The covered CDR3 bases are TGCGCCAGCAGCTCGACAGGGGTAAACCCCTACGAG. Protein product: CASSSTGVNPYE. The entire CDR3 is CASSSTGVNPYEQYF.

This clone was recorded at least ten times. Read sequence stops 3 residues before the CDR3 end, and the germline J gene provides the missing end. The chain carries TRBV5-1 and TRBJ1-2; 9 nucleotides line up with TRBD1. The CDR3 has 15 residues. CDR1 is SGHRS, CDR2 YFSETQ, per germline. J was trimmed by 2 bases and V by 5 bases; bases with no gene match: 7. CDR3 protein: CASSPTGTGNYGYTF. CDR3 DNA (partial): TGCGCCAGCAGTCCTACCGGGACAGGGAACTATGGC. The whole variable domain, remainder taken from reference TRBV5-1 and TRBJ1-2, is KAGVTQTPRYLIKTRGQQVTLSCSPISGHRSVSWYQQTPGQGLQFLFEYFSETQRNKGNFPGRFSGRQFSNSRSEMNVSTLELGDSALYLCASSPTGTGNYGYTFGSGTRLTVV.

Ten or more counts support this clone. The CDR3 end lies 3 residues beyond the end of the read and is filled in from the germline J gene. V and J are TRBV20-1 and TRBJ2-5; the D gene is possibly TRBD1 (6 bases). CDR1 is DFQATT, CDR2 SNEGSKA, per germline (reference sequence). CDR3 length: 16 residues. V dropped 8 bases and J dropped 2 bases, with 24 bases sitting between them. CDR3 DNA, as far as it was read: TGCAGTACCAGGGGACCCGATACCCCTATTCAAGAGACC. It specifies CSTRGPDTPIQET. The CDR3 in full is CSTRGPDTPIQETQYF.

This clone was seen ten or more times. The read stops 3 residues short of the end of the CDR3; the missing end is completed from the germline J gene. The chain joins TRBV6-2 or TRBV6-3 to TRBJ2-1; the match to TRBD2 covers 8 bases. Germline V gene lookup returns CDR1 MNHEY and CDR2 SVGEGT. V shed 0 bases, J shed 1 base, and the junction held 5 bases outside the gene matches. The CDR3 spans 17 residues. The sequenced CDR3 bases are TGTGCCAGCAGTTACTCAGCACTAGCGGTTTCCTACAATGAG. This encodes CASSYSALAVSYNE. The whole CDR3 is CASSYSALAVSYNEQFF.

This clone appeared many times. The read gets to within 3 residues of the CDR3 end, and the germline J gene fills in the rest. This rearrangement joins TRBV5-4 to TRBJ2-7, with a tentative D call TRBD2 (5 bases). Germline CDR1 and CDR2: SGHNT and YYREEE (reference sequence). Trimming took off 4 bases at V and 6 bases at J, with 11 bases between the two ends. The CDR3 covers 12 residues. CDR3 protein: CASSPARGEQYF. CDR3 bases read: TGTGCCAGCAGCCCAGCTCGGGGCGAG.

This clone was picked up many times. The CDR3 here is CASSDKKPQGAGANVLTF. CDR3 bases read: TGTGCCAGCAGTGATAAGAAACCACAGGGTGCCGGGGCCAACGTC. V is TRBV2 and J is TRBJ2-6, with D perhaps matching TRBD1 (6 bases). The read terminates 3 residues ahead of where the CDR3 ends, so the germline J gene completes it. The CDR3 sequence is 18 residues long. Deletions cut 3 bases from V and 4 bases from J, with 19 bases between. The germline V gene encodes CDR1 SNHLY and CDR2 FYNNEI.

This clone was counted many times. The CDR3 end falls 3 residues outside the read, so it is completed with the germline J gene. V is TRBV5-1 and J is TRBJ2-1, with D possibly TRBD2 on 6 matching bases. Germline-derived CDR1 and CDR2 are SGHRS and YFSETQ. The CDR3 runs 14 residues. V gave up 4 bases and J gave up 3 bases, with 11 bases separating them. Incomplete CDR3 DNA: TGCGCCAGCAGCCCTCAGCGGGTCTACAATGAG. Translation gives CASSPQRVYNE. The complete CDR3 protein is CASSPQRVYNEQFF.

This clone was found many times. The CDR3 sequence: CAFLSGSSYNEQFF. The part of the CDR3 DNA that was read is TGTGCCTTCCTTAGCGGGAGCTCCTACAATGAG. V is TRBV30 and J is TRBJ2-1; 9 bases are shared with TRBD2. The read terminates 3 residues before the CDR3 end, so the remaining end is supplied by the germline J gene. The CDR3 contains 14 residues. The J segment lost 0 bases and the V segment lost 7 bases, leaving 4 bases of the junction unmatched. The germline CDR1 and CDR2 sequences are GTSNPN and SVGIG (reference sequence).

This clone was counted many times. The read gets to within 3 residues of the CDR3 end, and the germline J gene fills in the rest. The chain links TRBV5-4 to TRBJ2-1; D gene uncertain. The CDR3 runs to 16 residues. Deletions cut 2 bases from V and 0 bases from J, with 12 bases between. Germline assignment: CDR1 SGHNT and CDR2 YYREEE (reference sequence). The chain's CDR3 is CASSFISTGSYNEQFF. CDR3 bases read: TGTGCCAGCAGCTTCATCTCGACGGGCTCCTACAATGAG.

This clone has ten or more counts. The sequenced CDR3 bases are TGTGCCAGCAGCGTGGGACTAGCGGGAGGGAATGAG. Translating it yields CASSVGLAGGNE. The full CDR3 protein reads CASSVGLAGGNEQFF. The gene calls are TRBV5-6 and TRBJ2-1; 16 bases match TRBD2. The read ends 3 residues early relative to the CDR3; the germline J gene fills the gap. V shed 4 bases, J shed 7 bases, and the junction held 2 bases outside the gene matches. Germline CDR1 reads SGHDT; CDR2 reads YYEEEE. The CDR3 runs 15 residues.

This clone was counted many times. The read gets to within 3 residues of the CDR3 end, and the germline J gene fills in the rest. V and J are TRBV20-1 and TRBJ2-7; 14 bases map to TRBD2. This CDR3 has 16 residues. CDR1 DFQATT and CDR2 SNEGSKA come from the germline V gene (reference sequence). Germline trimming cut 6 bases from V and 3 bases from J; bases unmatched to any gene: 10. The covered CDR3 bases are TGCAGTGCATCCGGGACTAGCGGGAGTTCAATCTACGAG. Amino acids: CSASGTSGSSIYE. In full, the CDR3 is CSASGTSGSSIYEQYF.

This clone was counted ten times or more. The read comes to an end 3 residues before the CDR3 does, leaving the germline J gene to fill in the end. This chain connects TRBV28 to TRBJ2-1, with TRBD2 as a possible D gene (6 bases). Trimming left V 3 bases short and J 0 bases short, with 9 bases between. Germline loops: CDR1 MDHEN, CDR2 SYDVKM. The CDR3 is 15 residues long. CDR3 DNA, as far as it was read: TGTGCCAGCAGTTTTAGCGGCTCCTCCTACAATGAG. Encoded protein: CASSFSGSSYNE. The whole CDR3 protein is CASSFSGSSYNEQFF. The variable domain in full, with the rest retrieved from reference TRBV28 and TRBJ2-1, is DVKVTQSSRYLVKRTGEKVFLECVQDMDHENMFWYRQDPGLGLRLIYFSYDVKMKEKGDIPEGYSVSREKKERFSLILESASTNQTSMYLCASSFSGSSYNEQFFGPGTRLTVL.

This clone was found many times. The read comes to an end 3 residues before the CDR3 does, leaving the germline J gene to fill in the end. The chain recombines TRBV4-2 with TRBJ2-1, with D possibly TRBD2 on 5 matching bases. Deletions cut 1 base from V and 6 bases from J, with 7 bases between. The CDR3 sequence is 13 residues long. CDR1 and CDR2 from the germline V gene are LGHNA and YNFKEQ. The CDR3 is CASSQVAPNEQFF. CDR3 DNA, as far as it was read: TGTGCCAGCAGCCAAGTAGCGCCCAATGAG.